A single TCR beta chain is shown here with its context. Authors' analysis steps: Estimation of nucleated cell counts was performed using reference gene primer amplification. The repertoire was sequenced with immunoSEQ multiplex PCR; TCRdb's copy has only in-frame clones and lacks some. The V and J calls and clone size are taken from that table; D and trimming were inferred from the DNA. The profile shows around 180,000 clones, 70% to 90% of them singletons. This entry belongs to a study of blood T cell repertoires in COVID-19. Study as a whole: There were acute and convalescent COVID-19 samples, and they came from the United States, Italy and Spain. Sources were T cells, B-cell-depleted T cells, or PBMCs; the material itself was cDNA or gDNA.

The CDR3 has 17 residues. Germline V gene sequence: CDR1 LNHDA, CDR2 SQIVND (reference sequence). V dropped 4 bases and J dropped 2; count of bases not matched to a gene: 11. The clonotype was recovered from a human donor with active or convalescent COVID-19. The donor label of this sample is uncertain. The sequencing sample was made of peripheral blood. The rearrangement links TRBV19 to TRBJ2-1; TRBD2 matches at 7 bases. In DNA, the CDR3 is TGTGCCAGTAGTACGACTACGGGAGGTCGGGCCTACAATGAGCAGTTCTTC. It specifies CASSTTTGGRAYNEQFF. Looking up the rest from reference TRBV19 and TRBJ2-1 gives the full variable domain: DGGITQSPKYLFRKEGQNVTLSCEQNLNHDAMYWYRQDPGQGLRLIYYSQIVNDFQKGDIAEGYSVSREKKESFPLTVTSAQKNPTAFYLCASSTTTGGRAYNEQFFGPGTRLTVL.